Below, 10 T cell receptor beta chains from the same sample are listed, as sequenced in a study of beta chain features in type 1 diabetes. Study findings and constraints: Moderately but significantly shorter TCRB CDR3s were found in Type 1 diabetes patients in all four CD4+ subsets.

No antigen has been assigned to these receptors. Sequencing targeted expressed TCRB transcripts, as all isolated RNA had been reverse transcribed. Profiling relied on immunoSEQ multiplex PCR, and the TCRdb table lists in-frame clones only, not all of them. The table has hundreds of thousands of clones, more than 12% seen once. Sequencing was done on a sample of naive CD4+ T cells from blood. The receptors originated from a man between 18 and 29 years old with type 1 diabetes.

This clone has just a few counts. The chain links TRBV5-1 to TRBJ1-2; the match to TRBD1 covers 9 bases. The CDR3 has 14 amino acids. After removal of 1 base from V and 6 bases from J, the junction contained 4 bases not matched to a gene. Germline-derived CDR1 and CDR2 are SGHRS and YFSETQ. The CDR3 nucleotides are TGCGCCAGCAGCTTGTACAGGACAGGGGATGGCTACACCTTC. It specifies CASSLYRTGDGYTF.

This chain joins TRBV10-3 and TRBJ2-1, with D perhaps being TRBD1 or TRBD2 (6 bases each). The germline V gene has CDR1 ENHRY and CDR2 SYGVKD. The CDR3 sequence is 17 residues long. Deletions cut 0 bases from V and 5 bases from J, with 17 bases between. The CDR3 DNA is TGTGCCATCAGTGAGTCGGGGGGCCGGGCAGGGAACAATGAGCAGTTCTTC. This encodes CAISESGGRAGNNEQFF.

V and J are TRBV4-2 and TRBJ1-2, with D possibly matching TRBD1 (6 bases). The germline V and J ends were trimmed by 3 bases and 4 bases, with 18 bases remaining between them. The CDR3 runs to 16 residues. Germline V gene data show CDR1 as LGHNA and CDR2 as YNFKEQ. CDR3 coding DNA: TGTGCCAGCAGCCACCAGGGGCGGGCCTCGCCCTATGGCTACACCTTC. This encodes CASSHQGRASPYGYTF.

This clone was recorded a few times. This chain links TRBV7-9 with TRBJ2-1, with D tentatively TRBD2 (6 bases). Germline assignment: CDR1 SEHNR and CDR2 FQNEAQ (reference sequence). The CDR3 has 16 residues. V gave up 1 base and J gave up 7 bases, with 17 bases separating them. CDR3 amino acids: CASSLVITGGTNEQFF. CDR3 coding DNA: TGTGCCAGCAGCTTAGTGATAACTGGAGGGACGAATGAGCAGTTCTTC.

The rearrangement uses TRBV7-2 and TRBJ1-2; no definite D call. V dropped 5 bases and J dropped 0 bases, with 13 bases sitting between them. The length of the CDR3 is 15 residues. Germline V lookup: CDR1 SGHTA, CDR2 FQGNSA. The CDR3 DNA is TGTGCCAGCAGCCCCGCCGTAGGGTCTAACTATGGCTACACCTTC. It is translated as CASSPAVGSNYGYTF.

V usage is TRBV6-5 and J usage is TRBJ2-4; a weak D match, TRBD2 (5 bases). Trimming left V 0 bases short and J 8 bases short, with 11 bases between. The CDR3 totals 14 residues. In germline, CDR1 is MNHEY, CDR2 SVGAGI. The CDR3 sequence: CASSYSFRGDIQYF. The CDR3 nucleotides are TGTGCCAGCAGTTACTCGTTCCGGGGAGACATTCAGTACTTC.

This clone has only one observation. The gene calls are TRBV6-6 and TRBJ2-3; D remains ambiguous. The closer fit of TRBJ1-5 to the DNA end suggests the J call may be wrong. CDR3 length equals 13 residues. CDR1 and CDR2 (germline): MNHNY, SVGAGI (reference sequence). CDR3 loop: CASSSMGTDTQHF. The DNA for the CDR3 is TGTGCCAGCAGTTCCATGGGCACAGATACGCAGCATTTT.

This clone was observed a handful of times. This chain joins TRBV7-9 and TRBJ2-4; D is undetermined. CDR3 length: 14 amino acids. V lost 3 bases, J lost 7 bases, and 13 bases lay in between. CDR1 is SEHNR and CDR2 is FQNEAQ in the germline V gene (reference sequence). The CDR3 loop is CASSFGSDYNIQYF. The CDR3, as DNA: TGTGCCAGCAGCTTCGGGTCCGATTACAACATTCAGTACTTC.

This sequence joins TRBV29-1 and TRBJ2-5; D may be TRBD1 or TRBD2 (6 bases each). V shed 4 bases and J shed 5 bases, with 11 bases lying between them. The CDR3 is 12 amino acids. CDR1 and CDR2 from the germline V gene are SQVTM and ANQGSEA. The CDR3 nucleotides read TGCAGCGTTGTGAGAGGGGGGGAGACCCAGTACTTC. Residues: CSVVRGGETQYF.

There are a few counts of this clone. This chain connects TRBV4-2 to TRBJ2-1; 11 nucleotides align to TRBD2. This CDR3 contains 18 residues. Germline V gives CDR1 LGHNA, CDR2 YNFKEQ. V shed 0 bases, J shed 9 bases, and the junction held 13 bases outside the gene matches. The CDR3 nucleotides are TGTGCCAGCAGCCAAGACTCTAGCGGGGGGCCCATCTATGTTGAGCAGTTCTTC. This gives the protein CASSQDSSGGPIYVEQFF.